One sample yielded the 13 T cell receptor beta chains listed below, sequenced in a study of human versus mouse CDR3 diversity and MHC coevolution. Measured with immunoSEQ multiplex PCR; TCRdb has only the in-frame clones, and not every one. In the table there are about 60,000 clones, approximately 94% of which are singletons. The sequenced sample was naive CD4+ T cells from blood. The subset denotes: CD45RO-negative CD62L-positive naive CD4 T cells. The receptors derive from a person aged 55-75 years in good health.

The rearrangement joins TRBV6-1 to TRBJ1-1; D not resolved. The CDR3 extends over 12 amino acids. V was cut by 6 bases and J by 0 bases, with 5 bases left in between. Germline CDR1 and CDR2: MNHNS and SASEGT. The CDR3 nucleotides are TGTGCCAGCAGGGCCATGAACACTGAAGCTTTCTTT. This encodes CASRAMNTEAFF.

The chain joins TRBV9 to TRBJ2-5, with D perhaps matching TRBD2 (7 bases). The CDR3 is 14 amino acids. V lost 2 bases to trimming and J lost 5 bases, with 13 bases between them. Germline assignment: CDR1 SGDLS and CDR2 YYNGEE. The CDR3 reads CASSVGGLRETQYF. CDR3 nucleotide sequence: TGTGCCAGCAGCGTCGGGGGGCTCCGGGAGACCCAGTACTTC.

This clone was recorded only once. This chain joins TRBV7-9 and TRBJ2-1, with 8 bases fitting TRBD2. Germline V gene data show CDR1 as SEHNR and CDR2 as FQNEAQ (reference sequence). V shed 1 base, J shed 10 bases, and the junction held 9 bases outside the gene matches. CDR3 length: 15 amino acids. CDR3 nucleotide sequence: TGTGCCAGCAGCTTAGATCTAGCGGGTGATGGCGAGCAGTTCTTC. Its protein is CASSLDLAGDGEQFF.

The chain links TRBV7-6 to TRBJ1-4, with 12 positions matching TRBD1. V lost 5 bases and J lost 10; bases outside the gene matches: 11. The CDR3 sequence is 16 residues long. The V gene's germline CDR1 is SGHVS and CDR2 FNYEAQ. CDR3 region: CASSRTRDRGQGKLFF. CDR3 nucleotide sequence: TGTGCCAGCAGCCGGACAAGGGACAGGGGGCAAGGAAAACTGTTTTTT.

The chain couples TRBV29-1 to TRBJ2-1; 9 positions match TRBD2. This CDR3 contains 15 residues. Germline V lookup: CDR1 SQVTM, CDR2 ANQGSEA. V shed 7 bases, J shed 4 bases, and the junction held 11 bases outside the gene matches. Here the CDR3 reads CSGGKGLAIYNEQFF. The DNA for the CDR3 is TGCAGCGGGGGGAAGGGACTAGCCATTTACAATGAGCAGTTCTTC.

The chain is built from TRBV10-3 and TRBJ2-5; 8 nucleotides line up with TRBD2. CDR1 is ENHRY and CDR2 is SYGVKD in the germline V gene. The length of the CDR3 is 13 residues. The V segment lost 6 bases and the J segment 5 bases; nucleotides outside the gene matches: 5. This CDR3 reads CAISPRGGETQYF. CDR3 DNA sequence: TGTGCCATCAGCCCCCGGGGGGGGGAGACCCAGTACTTC.

The chain carries TRBV5-4 and TRBJ2-7; D gene ambiguous. CDR3 length: 11 residues. Germline-derived CDR1 and CDR2 are SGHNT and YYREEE (reference sequence). V lost 6 bases to trimming and J lost 5 bases, with 9 bases between them. The CDR3 DNA reads as TGTGCCAGCACCTCTAGGAACGAGCAGTACTTC. It yields the protein CASTSRNEQYF.

This sequence joins TRBV7-2 and TRBJ2-7; D perhaps matches TRBD2 (7 bases). The CDR3 is 13 amino acids. Trimming stripped 6 bases from V and 2 bases from J, with 11 bases between. Germline-derived CDR1 and CDR2 are SGHTA and FQGNSA. As DNA, the CDR3 is TGTGCCAGCAGTAGGGGGGGGGCCTACGAGCAGTACTTC. Protein sequence: CASSRGGAYEQYF.

The J gene is TRBJ2-7, the V gene TRBV19; 7 bases fit TRBD1. CDR1 and CDR2 from the germline V gene are LNHDA and SQIVND (reference sequence). V dropped 1 base and J dropped 1; count of bases not matched to a gene: 7. The CDR3 totals 16 residues. The CDR3, as DNA: TGTGCCAGTAGTATAGGTCCTGGGACAGCTTCCTACGAGCAGTACTTC. Translating gives CASSIGPGTASYEQYF. The whole variable domain, remainder taken from reference TRBV19 and TRBJ2-7, is DGGITQSPKYLFRKEGQNVTLSCEQNLNHDAMYWYRQDPGQGLRLIYYSQIVNDFQKGDIAEGYSVSREKKESFPLTVTSAQKNPTAFYLCASSIGPGTASYEQYFGPGTRLTVT.

The V call is TRBV28, the J call TRBJ2-1, with TRBD2 identical over 10 bases. The CDR3 consists of 16 residues. The V gene end was trimmed by 5 bases and the J gene end by 1 base; junction bases not matched to a gene: 5. Per germline, CDR1 MDHEN and CDR2 SYDVKM. The CDR3 is CASSLGLAESYNEQFF. CDR3 coding DNA: TGTGCCAGCAGTCTCGGACTAGCGGAGTCCTACAATGAGCAGTTCTTC.

The rearrangement uses TRBV6-5 and TRBJ2-3; 8 nucleotides agree with TRBD2. The J segment lost 5 bases and the V segment lost 7 bases, leaving 11 bases of the junction unmatched. CDR3 length: 15 amino acids. Germline loops: CDR1 MNHEY, CDR2 SVGAGI. This CDR3 reads CASKTSGNTRDTQYF. The CDR3 DNA reads TGTGCCAGCAAAACTAGCGGAAATACCAGAGATACGCAGTATTTT.

The chain combines TRBV27 with TRBJ1-2, with D hard to call. The CDR3 extends over 13 amino acids. V was cut by 5 bases and J by 5 bases, with 12 bases left in between. The germline CDR1 and CDR2 sequences are MNHEY and SMNVEV (reference sequence). The DNA of the CDR3 is TGTGCCAGCAGTCCGACGGGGAGTTATGGCTACACCTTC. Protein: CASSPTGSYGYTF.

The chain has TRBV9 and TRBJ2-1; 7 nucleotides line up with TRBD2. The germline V gene has CDR1 SGDLS and CDR2 YYNGEE. The CDR3 is 16 residues long. The V gene end was trimmed by 0 bases and the J gene end by 9 bases; junction bases not matched to a gene: 12. CDR3 bases: TGTGCCAGCAGCGTAGATGGGGGGGAGGGCCTTAGTGAGCAGTTCTTC. This encodes CASSVDGGEGLSEQFF.